This T cell receptor (beta chain) was identified during a study of breast tumors, draining lymph nodes, adjacent tissues. This clonotype was observed a handful of times. TCRdb re-called the multiplex PCR reads with MiXCR, one entry per CDR3 protein. The sample yields 200,000 to 250,000 distinct CDR3 sequences, approximately 36% seen once. V was cut by 4 bases and J by 6 bases, with 23 bases left in between. This CDR3 spans 17 amino acids. In germline, CDR1 is SGDLS, CDR2 YYNGEE. Breast cancer patients provided tissue from their axillary draining lymph nodes. This TCR derives from a female donor with breast cancer. Some clones in this sample may be carry-over from other donors' samples. The rearrangement uses TRBV9 and TRBJ2-1; D may correspond to TRBD1 or TRBD2 (5 bases each). The material sequenced was axillary lymph node tissue. DNA for the CDR3: TGTGCCAGCAGCCTGGGCAGAGGGGACCTCCGGAGCAATGAGCAGTTCTTC. It encodes CASSLGRGDLRSNEQFF.